The next 13 T cell receptor beta chains were all read from a single sample in a study of cytomegalovirus exposure and HLA in healthy donors. PCR involved 60 Vbeta and 13 Jbeta primers. Profiling relied on immunoSEQ multiplex PCR, and the TCRdb table lists in-frame clones only, not all of them. The sample has about 94,000 clones, around 69% seen once; the top ten hold 3% to 4%. The sequencing sample was made of PBMCs. The receptors here all came from a man between 25 and 39 years old in good health and CMV-seronegative.

CDR3 sequence (DNA): TGTGCCAGCAGTTACTTCGACAGTATCGTCAATGAGCAGTTCTTC. It is translated as CASSYFDSIVNEQFF. V and J are TRBV6-5 and TRBJ2-1, with a possible D match to TRBD1 (5 bases). Germline V CDR1 and CDR2: MNHEY, SVGAGI. V was cut by 1 base and J by 6 bases, with 13 bases left in between. The CDR3 totals 15 residues.

V is TRBV6-5 and J is TRBJ2-5, with TRBD1 as a possible D gene (6 bases). This CDR3 is built from 14 residues. V shed 6 bases and J shed 7 bases, with 18 bases lying between them. Germline values: CDR1 MNHEY, CDR2 SVGAGI. The CDR3 sequence: CASSAGVLAGTQYF. In nucleotides, the CDR3 is TGTGCCAGCAGCGCAGGGGTGCTGGCGGGGACCCAGTACTTC.

The rearrangement uses TRBV5-6 and TRBJ1-5, with D uncertain. Germline CDR1 and CDR2: SGHDT and YYEEEE. CDR3 length: 15 residues. The V gene lost 1 base and the J gene lost 2 bases, with 10 bases spanning the gap. CDR3 amino acids: CASSLTRSGNQPQHF. The DNA of the CDR3 is TGTGCCAGCAGCTTGACGAGGTCCGGCAATCAGCCCCAGCATTTT.

The rearrangement uses TRBV15 and TRBJ2-7, with 8 bases lining up with TRBD2. This CDR3 has 13 amino acids. Germline-derived CDR1 and CDR2 are LNHNV and YYDKDF (reference sequence). J lost 3 bases, V lost 5 bases, and 3 bases had no gene match. CDR3 sequence reads: CATSPRGGYEQYF. For the CDR3, the DNA is TGTGCCACCAGCCCCCGGGGGGGCTACGAGCAGTACTTC.

Worth noting for this clone: This CDR3 is also generated by other DNA sequences in the sample. This sequence joins TRBV5-1 and TRBJ2-7; 14 nucleotides match TRBD2. Germline loops: CDR1 SGHRS, CDR2 YFSETQ. There are 14 residues in the CDR3. V was clipped by 4 bases and J by 6 bases; unmatched bases: 3. This CDR3 is CASSQGLAGVEQYF. Written as DNA, the CDR3 is TGCGCCAGCAGCCAGGGACTAGCGGGAGTCGAGCAGTACTTC.

This chain uses TRBV9 with TRBJ2-2; D possibly corresponds to TRBD1 (6 bases). This CDR3 is built from 14 residues. Germline V CDR1 and CDR2: SGDLS, YYNGEE. V dropped 2 bases and J dropped 7 bases, with 12 bases sitting between them. Here the CDR3 reads CASSVDSTIGELFF. CDR3 bases: TGTGCCAGCAGCGTGGACAGTACGATCGGGGAGCTGTTTTTT.

The chain recombines TRBV14 with TRBJ2-5; D gene unclear. Trimming left V 0 bases short and J 1 base short, with 9 bases between. CDR3 size: 15 residues. CDR1 SGHDN and CDR2 FVKESK come from the germline V gene. The CDR3 reads CASSQDLNSQETQYF. The CDR3 nucleotides are TGTGCCAGCAGCCAAGATCTCAACAGCCAAGAGACCCAGTACTTC.

J is TRBJ2-1 and V is TRBV30, with 14 bases that match TRBD2. Germline V gives CDR1 GTSNPN, CDR2 SVGIG (reference sequence). The CDR3 loop spans 12 amino acids. V shed 5 bases and J 10 bases; nucleotides not matched to a gene: 1. The CDR3 here is CAWGTSGGEQFF. CDR3 sequence (DNA): TGTGCCTGGGGGACTAGCGGGGGAGAGCAGTTCTTC.

The rearrangement uses TRBV6-5 and TRBJ1-2, with 8 positions matching TRBD1. J lost 4 bases, V lost 6 bases, and 4 bases had no gene match. The germline CDR1 and CDR2 sequences are MNHEY and SVGAGI. The CDR3 contains 13 residues. Here the CDR3 reads CASRAQGAYGYTF. In nucleotides, the CDR3 is TGTGCCAGCAGAGCTCAGGGGGCCTATGGCTACACCTTC.

The V gene is TRBV4-1, the J gene TRBJ1-2; a possible D gene is TRBD1 (5 bases). V was clipped by 0 bases and J by 0 bases, with 11 bases between them. This CDR3 contains 16 residues. Germline CDR1 and CDR2: MGHRA and YSYEKL. In DNA form, the CDR3 reads TGCGCCAGCAGCCAAGATCGCGGGGCGCCTAACTATGGCTACACCTTC. Its protein is CASSQDRGAPNYGYTF.

The chain has TRBV6-1 and TRBJ2-3, with 8 bases lining up with TRBD2. V gave up 6 bases and J gave up 4 bases; unmatched junction bases: 6. Germline assignment: CDR1 MNHNS and CDR2 SASEGT. This CDR3 comprises 14 residues. The CDR3 DNA reads as TGTGCCAGCAGGACTGTAGCGGGACCAGATACGCAGTATTTT. Translation gives CASRTVAGPDTQYF.

This chain uses TRBV18 with TRBJ2-3; perhaps TRBD2 as D (6 bases). Germline CDR1 reads KGHSH; CDR2 reads LQKENI. The CDR3 has 17 amino acids. V lost 0 bases and J 1 base, leaving 14 bases between the germline ends. The CDR3 protein is CASSPPNRLGGTDTQYF. Written as DNA, the CDR3 is TGTGCCAGCTCACCACCGAATAGACTAGGGGGCACAGATACGCAGTATTTT.

Of note for this clone: Germline and junction disagree at one end, which may indicate a read error. V usage is TRBV7-7 and J usage is TRBJ2-5, with 8 positions matching TRBD2. Matching the DNA end better, TRBJ2-7 makes the J call doubtful. Germline V gene lookup returns CDR1 SSHAT and CDR2 FNYEAQ (reference sequence). This CDR3 spans 15 amino acids. This CDR3 is CASSLGAGGLYEQYF. CDR3 nucleotide sequence: TGTGCTAGCAGCTTAGGCGCGGGGGGATTATACGAGCAGTACTTC.